This entry lists 15 T cell receptor beta chains sequenced from one sample in a study of blood T cell repertoires in COVID-19. Method: immunoSEQ multiplex PCR; TCRdb's copy keeps in-frame clones and lacks some. The sample holds hundreds of thousands of clones, around 86% seen once. Sequences were obtained from peripheral blood. The receptors were sampled from a man aged 55 to 70 who had recovered from COVID-19.

The chain links TRBV9 to TRBJ2-3; 7 bases line up with TRBD1. This CDR3 is 14 amino acids long. With V trimmed by 2 bases and J by 4 bases, 4 bases remained unmatched. Germline V gives CDR1 SGDLS, CDR2 YYNGEE. CDR3 sequence reads: CASSVDRAPDTQYF. The CDR3 region has the DNA TGTGCCAGCAGCGTCGACAGGGCCCCAGATACGCAGTATTTT.

This chain links TRBV5-5 with TRBJ2-3; 8 bases are shared with TRBD1. The CDR3 has 16 amino acids. Trimming took 3 bases from V and 1 from J; bases not matched to a gene: 7. The germline V gene encodes CDR1 SGHKS and CDR2 YYEKEE (reference sequence). The CDR3 spells CASSWGLTGGTDTQYF. The CDR3 nucleotides are TGTGCCAGCAGCTGGGGACTGACAGGGGGCACAGATACGCAGTATTTT. Full variable domain (outside the CDR3, taken from reference TRBV5-5 and TRBJ2-3): DAGVTQSPTHLIKTRGQQVTLRCSPISGHKSVSWYQQVLGQGPQFIFQYYEKEERGRGNFPDRFSARQFPNYSSELNVNALLLGDSALYLCASSWGLTGGTDTQYFGPGTRLTVL.

V usage is TRBV7-8 and J usage is TRBJ2-7; a weak D match, TRBD1 (6 bases). Germline lookup yields CDR1 SGHVS and CDR2 FQNEAQ. This CDR3 spans 13 amino acids. V lost 5 bases to trimming and J lost 5 bases, with 13 bases between them. CDR3 in DNA: TGTGCCAGCAGCGTAGACAGGCTCAACGAGCAGTACTTC. Translation: CASSVDRLNEQYF. Based on the CDR3 plus reference TRBV7-8 and TRBJ2-7, the full variable domain is GAGVSQSPRYKVAKRGQDVALRCDPISGHVSLFWYQQALGQGPEFLTYFQNEAQLDKSGLPSDRFFAERPEGSVSTLKIQRTQQEDSAVYLCASSVDRLNEQYFGPGTRLTVT.

The V gene is TRBV2, the J gene TRBJ1-5; no definite D call. CDR1 and CDR2 (germline): SNHLY, FYNNEI. Deletions cut 0 bases from V and 7 bases from J, with 13 bases between. The CDR3 covers 15 residues. DNA of the CDR3: TGTGCCAGCAGTGAAGCGAAGCTGGGAGGACAGCCCCAGCATTTT. Amino acids: CASSEAKLGGQPQHF.

The chain joins TRBV21-1 to TRBJ2-7; TRBD1 is the table's D call and was not checked against the DNA. TRBV21-1 is a documented pseudogene. This CDR3 has 15 residues. CDR3 region: CASSSQGTDSYEQYF. CDR3 DNA sequence: TGTGCCAGCTCCAGTCAGGGGACGGACTCCTACGAGCAGTACTTC.

CDR3 sequence reads: CASSEDGSGSGDEQYF. As DNA, the CDR3 is TGTGCCAGCAGTGAAGACGGTAGCGGGAGTGGTGACGAGCAGTACTTC. The rearrangement joins TRBV2 to TRBJ2-7, with TRBD2 matching 9 bases. The CDR3 consists of 16 residues. Germline values: CDR1 SNHLY, CDR2 FYNNEI. Trimming took 1 base from V and 5 from J; bases not matched to a gene: 9.

V usage is TRBV3-1 (or the pseudogene TRBV3-2) and J usage is TRBJ2-5; 11 positions agree with TRBD1. The trim removed 5 bases at V and 5 bases at J, leaving 7 bases unmatched. Germline CDR1 and CDR2: LGHDT and YNNKEL (reference sequence). This CDR3 contains 15 residues. As DNA, the CDR3 is TGTGCCAGCAGCTCGTCCGGGACAGGGGGGGAGACCCAGTACTTC. It specifies CASSSSGTGGETQYF.

This sequence joins TRBV28 and TRBJ2-7, with 9 bases aligning to TRBD1. The germline V gene encodes CDR1 MDHEN and CDR2 SYDVKM. The V gene end was trimmed by 0 bases and the J gene end by 2 bases; junction bases not matched to a gene: 2. The CDR3 runs to 15 residues. CDR3 sequence reads: CASSLWGTGTYEQYF. The CDR3 region has the DNA TGTGCCAGCAGTTTATGGGGGACAGGGACCTACGAGCAGTACTTC.

V gene TRBV28 combines with J gene TRBJ2-7; D might be TRBD1 (6 bases). The V end lost 3 bases, the J end lost 13 bases, and 13 bases lay between the germline ends. The CDR3 is 11 residues long. CDR1 and CDR2 from the germline V gene are MDHEN and SYDVKM. The CDR3 region is CASSFHREIYF. The CDR3 DNA follows: TGTGCCAGCAGTTTTCACAGGGAGATTTACTTC.

The chain uses TRBV11-3 and TRBJ2-7, with D possibly being TRBD1 (6 bases). The CDR3 consists of 16 residues. Germline V CDR1 and CDR2: SGHNT, YENEEA. Trimming took 0 bases from V and 6 from J, leaving 18 bases between them. The CDR3 loop reads CASSLDMGARSREQYF. CDR3 nucleotides: TGTGCCAGCAGCTTAGATATGGGGGCGAGATCTCGCGAGCAGTACTTC. The full variable domain, completed using reference TRBV11-3 and TRBJ2-7, is EAGVVQSPRYKIIEKKQPVAFWCNPISGHNTLYWYLQNLGQGPELLIRYENEEAVDDSQLPKDRFSAERLKGVDSTLKIQPAELGDSAVYLCASSLDMGARSREQYFGPGTRLTVT.

The chain couples TRBV6-2 or TRBV6-3 to TRBJ2-7; weak D call: TRBD2 (5 bases). CDR1 is MNHEY, CDR2 SVGEGT, per germline. V was trimmed by 0 bases and J by 7 bases, leaving 13 bases between them. CDR3 length: 14 amino acids. The CDR3 reads CASSYSRPGGEQYF. CDR3 in DNA: TGTGCCAGCAGTTACTCCCGCCCGGGCGGGGAGCAGTACTTC.

This chain links TRBV7-2 with TRBJ2-7; 13 bases align to TRBD2. This CDR3 has 15 amino acids. Germline V gives CDR1 SGHTA, CDR2 FQGNSA. V was pared by 5 bases and J by 3 bases, with 4 bases of the junction left unmatched. The CDR3 sequence is CASSIRTSGSYEQYF. The CDR3 DNA reads as TGTGCCAGCAGCATCCGGACTAGCGGGAGCTACGAGCAGTACTTC.

The chain links TRBV30 to TRBJ2-7; possible D gene TRBD2, 6 bases. Germline assignment: CDR1 GTSNPN and CDR2 SVGIG (reference sequence). Trimming took off 1 base at V and 7 bases at J, with 17 bases between the two ends. The CDR3 runs to 14 residues. This CDR3 is CAWSAPRGPREQYF. DNA for the CDR3: TGTGCCTGGAGTGCGCCGCGGGGACCCAGGGAGCAGTACTTC. Complete variable domain (other parts from reference TRBV30 and TRBJ2-7): SQTIHQWPATLVQPVGSPLSLECTVEGTSNPNLYWYRQAAGRGLQLLFYSVGIGQISSEVPQNLSASRPQDRQFILSSKKLLLSDSGFYLCAWSAPRGPREQYFGPGTRLTVT.

V is TRBV9 and J is TRBJ1-4; TRBD1 is a possible D gene (6 bases). Germline-derived CDR1 and CDR2 are SGDLS and YYNGEE. Trimming took off 0 bases at V and 0 bases at J, with 9 bases between the two ends. CDR3 length equals 16 residues. In nucleotides, the CDR3 is TGTGCCAGCAGCGTAGGCGGGGGCGCAACTAATGAAAAACTGTTTTTT. It is translated as CASSVGGGATNEKLFF.

The J gene is TRBJ1-6, the V gene TRBV5-1; 9 nucleotides match TRBD1. Germline CDR1 and CDR2: SGHRS and YFSETQ. V shed 5 bases, J shed 7 bases, and the junction held 4 bases outside the gene matches. This CDR3 has 14 amino acids. The CDR3 protein is CASSSGTGNSPLHF. The CDR3 bases are TGCGCCAGCAGTTCCGGGACAGGGAATTCACCCCTCCACTTT.